Listed below are T cell receptor beta chains from one sample, sequenced in a study of blood T cell repertoires in COVID-19. TCRdb keeps only in-frame clones here, not all; method: immunoSEQ multiplex PCR. The sample carries a few hundred thousand clones, over 75% recorded once. The specimen sequenced was PBMCs or T cells enriched from blood (not recorded which). The receptors originated from a woman aged 30 to 39 who had recovered from COVID-19. CDR3s include the opening cysteine and the closing phenylalanine or tryptophan. A D gene is named only where the DNA matches it firmly. Some rows have no size entry. The others give once, few or many, or a class for an expanded clone.

j_gene,abundance,d_gene,v_gene,CDR3aa,CDR3nt
TRBJ1-2,NA,TRBD1,TRBV5-1,CASSLGGQGSAAGYTF,TGCGCCAGCAGCTTGGGAGGACAGGGATCGGCGGCTGGCTACACCTTC
TRBJ2-1,NA,NA,TRBV11-3,CASEYPPEQFF,TGTGCCAGCGAGTACCCACCTGAGCAGTTCTTC
TRBJ1-1,NA,TRBD1,TRBV5-1,CASSGQGAGTEAFF,TGCGCCAGCAGCGGACAGGGGGCGGGAACTGAAGCTTTCTTT
TRBJ1-3,NA,NA,TRBV19,CASSPSLRASGNTIYF,TGTGCCAGTAGTCCTTCTTTACGCGCCTCTGGAAACACCATATATTTT
TRBJ2-7,NA,NA,TRBV5-1,CASSFPGLYEQYF,TGCGCCAGCAGCTTTCCGGGACTTTACGAGCAGTACTTC
TRBJ2-5,NA,TRBD2,TRBV6-5,CASSYGGGKGETQYF,TGTGCCAGCAGTTACGGCGGGGGTAAGGGGGAGACCCAGTACTTC
TRBJ2-5,once,NA,TRBV27,CASSLTGVGTQYF,TGTGCCAGCAGTTTGACCGGGGTCGGGACCCAGTACTTC
TRBJ1-5,NA,NA,TRBV7-2,CASSRGSQSNQPQHF,TGTGCCAGCAGCCGGGGTTCACAGAGCAATCAGCCCCAGCATTTT
TRBJ2-3,NA,TRBD2,TRBV3-1/TRBV3-2,CASAGGADTQYF,TGTGCCAGCGCCGGGGGGGCAGATACGCAGTATTTT
TRBJ1-6,once,NA,TRBV15,CATSRVMSSYNSPLHF,TGTGCCACCAGCAGAGTTATGAGCTCCTATAATTCACCCCTCCACTTT
TRBJ1-1,NA,NA,TRBV12-5,CASGLVLGATTEAFF,TGTGCTAGTGGTTTGGTTCTGGGGGCGACCACTGAAGCTTTCTTT
TRBJ2-2,once,TRBD2,TRBV5-1,CASSPGGAGGELFF,TGCGCCAGCAGCCCGGGGGGGGCCGGCGGGGAGCTGTTTTTT
TRBJ2-3,NA,NA,TRBV6-5,CASGSHYFNTDTQYF,TGTGCCAGCGGGTCACACTATTTTAACACAGATACGCAGTATTTT
TRBJ2-1,NA,TRBD1,TRBV28,CASSFQRERGRYVERVF,TGTGCCAGCAGTTTTCAGAGGGAAAGGGGGCGATACGTGGAAAGGGTCTTC
TRBJ2-3,NA,TRBD2,TRBV5-1,CASRTGTSADTQYF,TGCGCCAGCAGGACTGGGACTAGCGCAGATACGCAGTATTTT
TRBJ2-2,NA,NA,TRBV10-3,CAISERERVGELFF,TGTGCCATCAGTGAGCGGGAGAGGGTCGGGGAGCTGTTTTTT
TRBJ2-3,few,NA,TRBV6-4,CASSATSSFTDTQYF,TGTGCCAGCAGTGCAACAAGTTCCTTCACAGATACGCAGTATTTT
TRBJ1-1,NA,TRBD1,TRBV2,CASSWTGGNTEAFF,TGTGCCAGCAGTTGGACAGGGGGGAACACTGAAGCTTTCTTT
TRBJ1-2,NA,NA,TRBV3-1/TRBV3-2,CASSQDGGLNGYTF,TGTGCCAGCAGCCAAGACGGCGGTCTCAATGGCTACACCTTC
TRBJ1-1,NA,NA,TRBV3-1/TRBV3-2,CASSQQGNTEAFF,TGTGCCAGCAGCCAGCAGGGGAACACTGAAGCTTTCTTT
TRBJ1-1,once,NA,TRBV6-5,CASRWTVNTEAFF,TGTGCCAGCAGATGGACAGTGAACACTGAAGCTTTCTTT
TRBJ2-1,NA,TRBD2,TRBV7-2,CASSSSAGGGNEQFF,TGTGCCAGCAGCTCTTCAGCGGGGGGCGGCAATGAGCAGTTCTTC
TRBJ2-3,NA,NA,TRBV6-1,CASSEHQGRTDTQYF,TGTGCCAGCAGTGAACATCAGGGAAGAACAGATACGCAGTATTTT
TRBJ1-2,once,NA,TRBV5-6,CASSAVEGGYTF,TGTGCCAGCAGCGCGGTTGAAGGCGGCTACACCTTC
TRBJ2-1,NA,NA,TRBV3-1/TRBV3-2,CASSQGGGPSNEQFF,TGTGCCAGCAGCCAAGGCGGGGGCCCTTCGAATGAGCAGTTCTTC
TRBJ2-1,NA,NA,TRBV5-6,CASMEGLGLGWNEQFF,TGTGCCAGCATGGAGGGCCTCGGGCTGGGGTGGAATGAGCAGTTCTTC
TRBJ1-5,NA,TRBD1,TRBV7-3,CASSPGQNQPQHF,TGTGCCAGCAGCCCGGGACAGAATCAGCCCCAGCATTTT
TRBJ2-1,NA,NA,TRBV5-1,CASSSLQDNEQFF,TGCGCCAGCAGCTCATTACAGGACAATGAGCAGTTCTTC
TRBJ2-6,NA,NA,TRBV7-8,CASSSDFKAGANVLTF,TGTGCCAGCAGCTCGGACTTTAAAGCAGGGGCCAACGTCCTGACTTTC
TRBJ2-1,NA,NA,TRBV7-8,CASSLGQYNEQFF,TGTGCCAGCAGCTTAGGACAGTACAATGAGCAGTTCTTC
TRBJ2-7,NA,TRBD2,TRBV9,CASSGGLAETYEQYF,TGTGCCAGCAGCGGGGGACTAGCGGAGACCTACGAGCAGTACTTC
TRBJ1-2,NA,NA,TRBV10-3,CAISEAGGNYGYTF,TGTGCCATCAGTGAGGCGGGGGGTAACTATGGCTACACCTTC
TRBJ2-1,once,TRBD1,TRBV25-1,CASSDPGQVNEQFF,TGTGCCAGCAGCGACCCCGGACAGGTCAATGAGCAGTTCTTC
TRBJ1-2,NA,NA,TRBV19,CASSIKTGTNYGYTF,TGTGCCAGTAGTATCAAAACAGGGACTAACTATGGCTACACCTTC
TRBJ2-1,NA,NA,TRBV5-5,CASSRATGEQFF,TGTGCCAGCAGCAGAGCTACAGGGGAGCAGTTCTTC
TRBJ2-5,NA,TRBD2,TRBV3-1/TRBV3-2,CASSLPGGETQYF,TGTGCCAGCAGCCTCCCGGGGGGGGAGACCCAGTACTTC
TRBJ1-2,few,NA,TRBV4-1,CASSQTPSTSGYGYTF,TGCGCCAGCAGCCAAACCCCGTCAACCAGTGGCTATGGCTACACCTTC
TRBJ1-2,NA,TRBD1,TRBV27,CASSPLGQSYGYTF,TGTGCCAGCAGCCCTCTGGGACAGAGCTATGGCTACACCTTC
TRBJ1-1,NA,TRBD1,TRBV2,CASIGQGTEAFF,TGTGCCAGCATCGGACAGGGAACTGAAGCTTTCTTT
TRBJ2-5,NA,NA,TRBV27,CASSLPYQETQYF,TGTGCCAGCAGTCTCCCGTACCAAGAGACCCAGTACTTC
TRBJ2-5,NA,NA,TRBV12-3/TRBV12-4,CASSWTRGTQYF,TGTGCCAGCAGTTGGACCCGGGGGACCCAGTACTTC
TRBJ2-3,NA,NA,TRBV14,CASSQVGGGGRTDTQYF,TGTGCCAGCAGCCAAGTAGGAGGGGGGGGCCGGACAGATACGCAGTATTTT
TRBJ2-3,NA,TRBD2,TRBV29-1,CSVGLAGGNTDTQYF,TGCAGCGTGGGACTAGCGGGAGGGAACACAGATACGCAGTATTTT
TRBJ2-2,NA,NA,TRBV27,CASSLWQGGPGELFF,TGTGCCAGCAGTTTGTGGCAGGGCGGTCCCGGGGAGCTGTTTTTT
TRBJ2-7,NA,TRBD1,TRBV3-1/TRBV3-2,CASSHRDRDYEQYF,TGTGCCAGCAGCCACCGGGACAGGGACTACGAGCAGTACTTC
TRBJ1-1,NA,NA,TRBV3-1/TRBV3-2,CASSLPRETNTEAFF,TGTGCCAGCAGCCTACCCCGGGAAACGAACACTGAAGCTTTCTTT
TRBJ2-7,NA,NA,TRBV4-2,CASSQGQADEQYF,TGTGCCAGCAGCCAAGGACAGGCGGACGAGCAGTACTTC
TRBJ1-1,NA,NA,TRBV18,CASSTGITGNTEAFF,TGTGCCAGCTCGACCGGGATAACGGGGAACACTGAAGCTTTCTTT
TRBJ2-1,few,NA,TRBV29-1,CSVQTLVSYNEQFF,TGCAGCGTCCAGACTTTAGTGTCCTACAATGAGCAGTTCTTC
TRBJ1-2,NA,NA,TRBV4-1,CASSQEAINYGYTF,TGCGCCAGCAGCCAAGAGGCAATTAACTATGGCTACACCTTC
TRBJ1-5,once,NA,TRBV6-1,CASSELHQPQHF,TGTGCCAGCAGTGAACTTCATCAGCCCCAGCATTTT